This T cell receptor (beta chain) was found in a study of T cell repertoires in cytomegalovirus infection. Study in general: CMV epitopes in the study were HLA-C-restricted (recently identified) and HLA-B-restricted (well studied). Shared public TCR beta signatures pointed to both CMV infection and a matching HLA type. Study-level results: The ex vivo response was dominated by HLA-C-restricted CMV-specific TCR beta clonotypes. Cumulative public TCR beta family frequency identified CMV carriers with the relevant HLA.

V was clipped by 7 bases and J by 0 bases, with 18 bases between them. The CDR3 covers 16 residues. Many counts were recorded for this clonotype. Its specificity is unknown. MiXCR was run by TCRdb on the reads, yielding one entry per CDR3 protein. The repertoire consists of 650,000 to 900,000 distinct CDR3 sequences, with just under 30% occurring once and the leading ten covering 13%. Sequencing used cultured CD8+ T cells from PBMCs, obtained from culture after CMV antigen stimulation. The chain joins TRBV12-3 or TRBV12-4 to TRBJ1-2; possible D gene TRBD1, 5 bases. This receptor was taken from a human donor in good health (CMV status not recorded). Some clones in this sample may be carry-over from other donors' samples. CDR3 region: CASTWGIDLPNYGYTF. The CDR3, as DNA: TGTGCCAGCACCTGGGGGATAGACCTTCCTAACTATGGCTACACCTTC.